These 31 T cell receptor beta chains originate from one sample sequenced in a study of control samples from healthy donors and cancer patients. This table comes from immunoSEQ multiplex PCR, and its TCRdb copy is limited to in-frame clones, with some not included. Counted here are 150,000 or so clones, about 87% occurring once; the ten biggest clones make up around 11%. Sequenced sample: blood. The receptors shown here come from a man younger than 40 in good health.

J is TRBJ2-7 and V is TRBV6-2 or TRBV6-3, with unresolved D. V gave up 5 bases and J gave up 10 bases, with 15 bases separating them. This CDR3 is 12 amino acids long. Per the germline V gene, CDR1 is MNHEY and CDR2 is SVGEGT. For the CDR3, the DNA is TGTGCCAGCAGTACGGCAGTAAAGAATCAGTACTTC. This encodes CASSTAVKNQYF.

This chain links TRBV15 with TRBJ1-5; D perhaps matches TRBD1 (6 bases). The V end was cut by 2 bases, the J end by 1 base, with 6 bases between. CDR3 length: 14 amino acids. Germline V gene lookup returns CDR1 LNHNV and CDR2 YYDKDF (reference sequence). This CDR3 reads CATSRQGSNQPQHF. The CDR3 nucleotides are TGTGCCACCAGCAGACAGGGGAGCAATCAGCCCCAGCATTTT.

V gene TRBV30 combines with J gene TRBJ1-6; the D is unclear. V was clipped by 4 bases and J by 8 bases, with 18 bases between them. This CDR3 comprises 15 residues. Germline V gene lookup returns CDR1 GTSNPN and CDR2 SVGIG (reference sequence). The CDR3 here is CAWMLQQWNYSPLHF. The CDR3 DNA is TGTGCCTGGATGCTTCAGCAGTGGAATTATTCACCCCTCCACTTT.

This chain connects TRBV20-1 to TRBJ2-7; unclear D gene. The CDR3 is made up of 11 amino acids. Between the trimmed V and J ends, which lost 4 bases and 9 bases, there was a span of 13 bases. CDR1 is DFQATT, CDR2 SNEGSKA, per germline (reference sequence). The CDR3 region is CSAKKASVQYF. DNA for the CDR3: TGCAGTGCTAAGAAAGCCAGTGTGCAGTACTTC.

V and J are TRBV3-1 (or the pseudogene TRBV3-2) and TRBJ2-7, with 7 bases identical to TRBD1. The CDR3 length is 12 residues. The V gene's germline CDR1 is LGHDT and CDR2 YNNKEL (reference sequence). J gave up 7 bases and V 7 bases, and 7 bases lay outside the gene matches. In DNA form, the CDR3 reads TGTGCCAGCACTTCTAACAGGGGAGAGCAGTACTTC. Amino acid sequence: CASTSNRGEQYF.

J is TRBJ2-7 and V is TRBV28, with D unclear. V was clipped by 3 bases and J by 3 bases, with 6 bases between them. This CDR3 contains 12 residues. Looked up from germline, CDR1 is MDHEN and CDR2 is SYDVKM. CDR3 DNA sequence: TGTGCCAGCAGTTTTCAAAGCTACGAGCAGTACTTC. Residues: CASSFQSYEQYF. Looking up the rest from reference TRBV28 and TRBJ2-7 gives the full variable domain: DVKVTQSSRYLVKRTGEKVFLECVQDMDHENMFWYRQDPGLGLRLIYFSYDVKMKEKGDIPEGYSVSREKKERFSLILESASTNQTSMYLCASSFQSYEQYFGPGTRLTVT.

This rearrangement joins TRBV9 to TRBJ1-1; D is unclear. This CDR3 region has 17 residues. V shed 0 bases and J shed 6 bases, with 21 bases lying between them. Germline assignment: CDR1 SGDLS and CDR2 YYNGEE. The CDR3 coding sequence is TGTGCCAGCAGCGTAGGGAACGCACCCTCCCCGGATGCTGAAGCTTTCTTT. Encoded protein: CASSVGNAPSPDAEAFF. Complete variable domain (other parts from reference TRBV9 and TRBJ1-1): DSGVTQTPKHLITATGQRVTLRCSPRSGDLSVYWYQQSLDQGLQFLIQYYNGEERAKGNILERFSAQQFPDLHSELNLSSLELGDSALYFCASSVGNAPSPDAEAFFGQGTRLTVV.

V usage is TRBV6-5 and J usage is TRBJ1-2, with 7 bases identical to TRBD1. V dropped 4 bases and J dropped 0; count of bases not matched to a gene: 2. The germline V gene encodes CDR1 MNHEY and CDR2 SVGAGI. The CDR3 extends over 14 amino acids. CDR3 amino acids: CASSLQGTNYGYTF. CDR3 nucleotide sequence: TGTGCCAGCAGTTTACAGGGGACTAACTATGGCTACACCTTC.

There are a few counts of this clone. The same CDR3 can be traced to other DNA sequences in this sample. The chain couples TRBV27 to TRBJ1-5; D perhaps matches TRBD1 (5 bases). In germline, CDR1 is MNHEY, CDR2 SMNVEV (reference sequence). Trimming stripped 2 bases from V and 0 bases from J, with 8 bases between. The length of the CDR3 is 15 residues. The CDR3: CASSLAGGSNQPQHF. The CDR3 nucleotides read TGTGCCAGCAGTTTAGCGGGGGGTAGCAATCAGCCCCAGCATTTT.

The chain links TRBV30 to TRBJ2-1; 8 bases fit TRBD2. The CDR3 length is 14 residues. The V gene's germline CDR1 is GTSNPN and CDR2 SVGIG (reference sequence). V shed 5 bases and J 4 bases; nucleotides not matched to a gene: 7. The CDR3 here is CAWYRGGGYNEQFF. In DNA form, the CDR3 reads TGTGCCTGGTACCGGGGGGGAGGATACAATGAGCAGTTCTTC.

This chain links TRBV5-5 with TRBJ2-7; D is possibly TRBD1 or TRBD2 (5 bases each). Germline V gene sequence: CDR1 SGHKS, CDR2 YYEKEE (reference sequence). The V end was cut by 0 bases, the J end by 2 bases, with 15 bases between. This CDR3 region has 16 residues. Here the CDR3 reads CASSLAAVRDPYEQYF. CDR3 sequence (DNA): TGTGCCAGCAGCTTGGCCGCGGTCAGGGACCCCTACGAGCAGTACTTC.

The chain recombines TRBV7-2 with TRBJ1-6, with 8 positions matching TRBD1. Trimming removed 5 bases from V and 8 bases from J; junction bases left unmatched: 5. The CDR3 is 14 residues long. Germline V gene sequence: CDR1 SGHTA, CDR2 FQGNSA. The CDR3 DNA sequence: TGTGCCAGCAGCCTCGGACAGGGTTATTCACCCCTCCACTTT. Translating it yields CASSLGQGYSPLHF. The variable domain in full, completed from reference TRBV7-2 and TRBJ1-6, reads GAGVSQSPSNKVTEKGKDVELRCDPISGHTALYWYRQSLGQGLEFLIYFQGNSAPDKSGLPSDRFSAERTGGSVSTLTIQRTQQEDSAVYLCASSLGQGYSPLHFGNGTRLTVT.

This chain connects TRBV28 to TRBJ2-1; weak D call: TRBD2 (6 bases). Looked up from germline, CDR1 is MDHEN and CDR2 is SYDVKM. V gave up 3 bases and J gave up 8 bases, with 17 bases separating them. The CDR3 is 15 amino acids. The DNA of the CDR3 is TGTGCCAGCAGTTTGAGGGCGGGATTTCCCGATGAGCAGTTCTTC. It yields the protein CASSLRAGFPDEQFF.

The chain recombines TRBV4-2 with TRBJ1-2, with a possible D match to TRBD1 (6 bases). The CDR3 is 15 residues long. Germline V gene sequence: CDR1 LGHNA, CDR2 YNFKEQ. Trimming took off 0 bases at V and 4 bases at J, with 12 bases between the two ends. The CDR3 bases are TGTGCCAGCAGCCAAGATCGCGACAGGCGCTATGGCTACACCTTC. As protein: CASSQDRDRRYGYTF.

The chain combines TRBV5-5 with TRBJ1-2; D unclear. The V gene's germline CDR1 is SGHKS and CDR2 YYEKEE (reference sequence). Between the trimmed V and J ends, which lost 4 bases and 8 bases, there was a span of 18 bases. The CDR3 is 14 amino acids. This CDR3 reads CASSPYILRQGYTF. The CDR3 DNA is TGTGCCAGCAGCCCCTATATCCTGAGACAAGGCTACACCTTC.

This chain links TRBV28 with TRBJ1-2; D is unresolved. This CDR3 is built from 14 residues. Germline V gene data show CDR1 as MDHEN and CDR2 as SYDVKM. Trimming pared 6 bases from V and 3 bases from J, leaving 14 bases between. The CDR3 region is CASSNRRVDYGYTF. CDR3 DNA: TGTGCCAGCAGCAATAGGAGGGTTGACTATGGCTACACCTTC.

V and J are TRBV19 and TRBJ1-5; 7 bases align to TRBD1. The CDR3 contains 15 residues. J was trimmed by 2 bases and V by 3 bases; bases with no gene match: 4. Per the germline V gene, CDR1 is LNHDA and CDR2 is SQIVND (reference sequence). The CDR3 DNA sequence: TGTGCCAGTAGTATGTTCGGGACAGGCAATCAGCCCCAGCATTTT. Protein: CASSMFGTGNQPQHF.

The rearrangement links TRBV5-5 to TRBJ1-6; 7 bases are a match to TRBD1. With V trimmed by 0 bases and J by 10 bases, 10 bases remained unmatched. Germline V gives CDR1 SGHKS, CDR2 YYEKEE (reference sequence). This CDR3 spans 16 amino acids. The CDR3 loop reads CASSLEGGSVGSPLHF. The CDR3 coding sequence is TGTGCCAGCAGCTTGGAAGGGGGCTCGGTAGGATCACCCCTCCACTTT. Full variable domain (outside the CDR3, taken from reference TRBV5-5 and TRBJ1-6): DAGVTQSPTHLIKTRGQQVTLRCSPISGHKSVSWYQQVLGQGPQFIFQYYEKEERGRGNFPDRFSARQFPNYSSELNVNALLLGDSALYLCASSLEGGSVGSPLHFGNGTRLTVT.

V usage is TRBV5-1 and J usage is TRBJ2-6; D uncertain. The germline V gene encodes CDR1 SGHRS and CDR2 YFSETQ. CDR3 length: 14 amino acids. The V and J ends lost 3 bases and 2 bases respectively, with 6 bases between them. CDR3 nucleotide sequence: TGCGCCAGCAGCTCTGGGCCTGGGGCCAACGTCCTGACTTTC. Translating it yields CASSSGPGANVLTF.

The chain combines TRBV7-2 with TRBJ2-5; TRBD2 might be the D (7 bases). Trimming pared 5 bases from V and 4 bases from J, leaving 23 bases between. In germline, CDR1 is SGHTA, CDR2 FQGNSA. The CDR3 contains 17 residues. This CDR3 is CASSTYRWGGASETQYF. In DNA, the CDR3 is TGTGCCAGCAGCACCTACCGCTGGGGGGGCGCGTCAGAGACCCAGTACTTC.

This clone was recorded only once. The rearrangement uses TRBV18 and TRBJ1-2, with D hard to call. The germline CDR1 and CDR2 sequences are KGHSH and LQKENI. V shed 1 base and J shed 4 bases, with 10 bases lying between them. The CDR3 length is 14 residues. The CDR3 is CASSPLPSTYGYTF. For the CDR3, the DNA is TGTGCCAGCTCACCACTTCCGAGTACCTATGGCTACACCTTC. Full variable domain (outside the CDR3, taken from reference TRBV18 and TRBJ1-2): NAGVMQNPRHLVRRRGQEARLRCSPMKGHSHVYWYRQLPEEGLKFMVYLQKENIIDESGMPKERFSAEFPKEGPSILRIQQVVRGDSAAYFCASSPLPSTYGYTFGSGTRLTVV.

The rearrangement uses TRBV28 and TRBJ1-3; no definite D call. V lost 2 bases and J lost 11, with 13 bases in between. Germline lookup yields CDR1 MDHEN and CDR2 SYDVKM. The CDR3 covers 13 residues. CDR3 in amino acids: CASSLPSTGAIYF. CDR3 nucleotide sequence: TGTGCCAGCAGTTTACCCTCAACCGGGGCCATATATTTT.

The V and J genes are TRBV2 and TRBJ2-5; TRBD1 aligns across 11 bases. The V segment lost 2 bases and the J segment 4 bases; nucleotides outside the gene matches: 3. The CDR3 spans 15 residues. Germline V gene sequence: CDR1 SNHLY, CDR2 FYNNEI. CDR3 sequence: CASSELGTGGETQYF. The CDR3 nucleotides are TGTGCCAGCAGTGAATTGGGGACAGGGGGAGAGACCCAGTACTTC.

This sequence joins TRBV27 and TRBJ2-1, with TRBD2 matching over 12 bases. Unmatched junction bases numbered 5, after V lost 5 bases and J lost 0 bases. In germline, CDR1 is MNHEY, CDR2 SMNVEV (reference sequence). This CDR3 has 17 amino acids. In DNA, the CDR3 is TGTGCCAGCAGTGCCTTGACTAGCGGGAGCTCCTACAATGAGCAGTTCTTC. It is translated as CASSALTSGSSYNEQFF.

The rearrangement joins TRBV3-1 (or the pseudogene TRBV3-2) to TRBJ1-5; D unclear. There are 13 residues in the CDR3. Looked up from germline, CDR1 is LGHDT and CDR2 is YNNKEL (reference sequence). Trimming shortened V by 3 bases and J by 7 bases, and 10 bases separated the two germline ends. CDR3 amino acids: CASSQEGGQPQHF. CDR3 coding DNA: TGTGCCAGCAGCCAGGAGGGTGGCCAGCCCCAGCATTTT.

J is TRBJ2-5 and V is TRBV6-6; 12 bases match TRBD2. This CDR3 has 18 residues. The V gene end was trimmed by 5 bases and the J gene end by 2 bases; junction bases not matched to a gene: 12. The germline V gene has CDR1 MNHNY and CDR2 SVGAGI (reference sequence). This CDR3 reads CASSLGLAGMGWQETQYF. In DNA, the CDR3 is TGTGCCAGCAGTCTAGGACTAGCGGGAATGGGGTGGCAAGAGACCCAGTACTTC.

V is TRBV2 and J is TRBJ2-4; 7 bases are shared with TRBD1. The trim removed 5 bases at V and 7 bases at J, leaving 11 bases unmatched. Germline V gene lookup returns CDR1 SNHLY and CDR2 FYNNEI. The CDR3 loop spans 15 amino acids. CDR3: CASSLGQTPGNIQYF. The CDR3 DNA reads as TGTGCCAGCAGTCTGGGACAGACCCCCGGTAACATTCAGTACTTC.

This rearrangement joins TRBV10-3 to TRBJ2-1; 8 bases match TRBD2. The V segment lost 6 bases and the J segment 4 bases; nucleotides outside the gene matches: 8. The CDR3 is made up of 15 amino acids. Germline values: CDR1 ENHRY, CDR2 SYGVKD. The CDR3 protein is CAIRAQRELYNEQFF. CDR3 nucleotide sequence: TGTGCCATCAGAGCTCAGCGGGAGTTGTACAATGAGCAGTTCTTC.

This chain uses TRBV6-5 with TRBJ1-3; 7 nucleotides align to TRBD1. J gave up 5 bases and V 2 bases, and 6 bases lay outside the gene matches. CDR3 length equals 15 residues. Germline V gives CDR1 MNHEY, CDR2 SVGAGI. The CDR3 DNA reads TGTGCCAGCAGTTACAGGCAGGGGGGAAGAAACACCATATATTTT. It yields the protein CASSYRQGGRNTIYF.

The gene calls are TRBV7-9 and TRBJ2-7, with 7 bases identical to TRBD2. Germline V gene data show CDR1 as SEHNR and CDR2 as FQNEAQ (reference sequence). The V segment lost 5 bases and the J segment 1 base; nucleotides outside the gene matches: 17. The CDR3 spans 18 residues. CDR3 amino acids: CASSPPGGAGVSSYEQYF. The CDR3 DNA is TGTGCCAGCAGCCCACCAGGAGGGGCGGGGGTGTCTTCCTACGAGCAGTACTTC.

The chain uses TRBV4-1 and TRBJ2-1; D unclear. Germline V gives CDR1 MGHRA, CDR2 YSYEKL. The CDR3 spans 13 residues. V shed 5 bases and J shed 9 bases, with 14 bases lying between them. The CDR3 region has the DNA TGCGCCAGCAGCTCCACGACTTACCCTGAGCAGTTCTTC. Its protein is CASSSTTYPEQFF.